The present T cell receptor (beta chain) was sequenced within a study of T cells after yellow fever vaccination. CDR3 length equals 14 residues. Germline V lookup: CDR1 DFQATT, CDR2 SNEGSKA (reference sequence). Trimming took 6 bases from V and 6 from J, leaving 21 bases between them. Only a few counts were recorded for this clonotype. What it binds is not known. Template-switching 5'RACE yielded the TCR cDNA; a universal primer site and UMIs were added in the process. In TCRdb, the 5' RACE reads were re-called with MiXCR into one record per CDR3 protein. The sample contains about 360,000 distinct CDR3 sequences, around 6.5% of which appear only once. The study's findings and limits: Clonotypes shared by both compartments, CD4 and CD8, made up a small share.

The sequenced sample was PBMCs, obtained 5 days after the yellow fever booster vaccination. This receptor was taken from a man younger than 40 who received the YFV17D yellow fever vaccine. V is TRBV20-1 and J is TRBJ2-7; D is perhaps TRBD1 or TRBD2 (5 bases each). The CDR3 here is CSATRGSLIPEQYF. CDR3 coding DNA: TGCAGTGCAACGAGGGGTAGCCTAATCCCCGAGCAGTACTTC.